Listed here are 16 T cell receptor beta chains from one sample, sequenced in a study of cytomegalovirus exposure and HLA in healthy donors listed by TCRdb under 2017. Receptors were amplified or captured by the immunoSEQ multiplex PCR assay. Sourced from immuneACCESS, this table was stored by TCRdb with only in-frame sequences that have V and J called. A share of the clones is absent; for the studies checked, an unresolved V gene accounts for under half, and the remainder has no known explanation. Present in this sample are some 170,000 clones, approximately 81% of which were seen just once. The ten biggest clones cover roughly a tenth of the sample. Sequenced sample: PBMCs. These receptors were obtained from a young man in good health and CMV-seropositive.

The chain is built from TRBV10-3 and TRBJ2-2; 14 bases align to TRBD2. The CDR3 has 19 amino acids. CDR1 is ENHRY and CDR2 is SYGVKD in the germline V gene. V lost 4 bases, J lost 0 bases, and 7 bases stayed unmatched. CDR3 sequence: CAISARLAGGRSNTGELFF. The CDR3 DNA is TGTGCCATCAGTGCCCGACTAGCGGGGGGGAGGTCGAACACCGGGGAGCTGTTTTTT.

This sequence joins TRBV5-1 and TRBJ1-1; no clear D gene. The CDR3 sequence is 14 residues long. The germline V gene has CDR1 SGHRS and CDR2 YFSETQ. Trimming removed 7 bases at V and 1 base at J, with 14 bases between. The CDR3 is CASAAAPKNTEAFF. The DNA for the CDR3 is TGCGCCAGCGCAGCGGCCCCTAAGAACACTGAAGCTTTCTTT.

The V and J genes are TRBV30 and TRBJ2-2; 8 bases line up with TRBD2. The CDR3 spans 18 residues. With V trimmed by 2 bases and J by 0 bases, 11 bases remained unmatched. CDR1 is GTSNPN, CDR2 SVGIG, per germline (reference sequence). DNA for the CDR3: TGTGCCTGGAGTAAGGTAGCGGGGACGCTCGCGAACACCGGGGAGCTGTTTTTT. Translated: CAWSKVAGTLANTGELFF.

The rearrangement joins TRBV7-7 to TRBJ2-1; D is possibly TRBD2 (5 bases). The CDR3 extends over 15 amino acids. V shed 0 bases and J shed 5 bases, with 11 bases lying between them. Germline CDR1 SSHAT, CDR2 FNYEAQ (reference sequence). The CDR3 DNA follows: TGTGCCAGCAGCTTAGCCCGGGGTCACAACAATGAGCAGTTCTTC. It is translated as CASSLARGHNNEQFF. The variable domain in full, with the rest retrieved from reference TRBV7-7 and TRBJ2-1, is GAGVSQSPRYKVTKRGQDVTLRCDPISSHATLYWYQQALGQGPEFLTYFNYEAQPDKSGLPSDRFSAERPEGSISTLTIQRTEQRDSAMYRCASSLARGHNNEQFFGPGTRLTVL.

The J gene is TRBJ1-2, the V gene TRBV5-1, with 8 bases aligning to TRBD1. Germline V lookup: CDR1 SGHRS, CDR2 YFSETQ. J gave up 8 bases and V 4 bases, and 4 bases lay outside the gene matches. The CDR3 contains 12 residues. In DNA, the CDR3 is TGCGCCAGCAGCCCACAGGGGGGAGGCTACACCTTC. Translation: CASSPQGGGYTF.

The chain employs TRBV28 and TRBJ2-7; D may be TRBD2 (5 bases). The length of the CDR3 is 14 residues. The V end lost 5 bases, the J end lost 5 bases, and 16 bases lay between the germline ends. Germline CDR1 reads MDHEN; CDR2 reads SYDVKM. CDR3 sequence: CASSPQLRENEQYF. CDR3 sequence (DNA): TGTGCCAGCAGTCCCCAGCTCCGGGAAAACGAGCAGTACTTC.

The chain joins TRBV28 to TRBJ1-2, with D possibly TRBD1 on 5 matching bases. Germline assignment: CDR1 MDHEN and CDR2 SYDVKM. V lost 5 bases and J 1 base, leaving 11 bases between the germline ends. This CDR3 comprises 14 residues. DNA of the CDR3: TGTGCCAGCAGTCCTCTGGGGGGTAACTATGGCTACACCTTC. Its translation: CASSPLGGNYGYTF.

CDR3 in amino acids: CAWSETYRDTYSNQPQHF. CDR3 in DNA: TGTGCCTGGAGCGAAACTTACCGGGACACATATAGCAATCAGCCCCAGCATTTT. This sequence joins TRBV30 and TRBJ1-5, with a tentative D call TRBD1 (6 bases). In germline, CDR1 is GTSNPN, CDR2 SVGIG (reference sequence). V dropped 3 bases and J dropped 0 bases, with 21 bases sitting between them. CDR3 length equals 18 residues.

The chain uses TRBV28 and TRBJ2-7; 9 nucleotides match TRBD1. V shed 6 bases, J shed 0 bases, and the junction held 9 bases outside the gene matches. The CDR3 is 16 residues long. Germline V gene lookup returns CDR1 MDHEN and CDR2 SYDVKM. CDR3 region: CASRRPGTGISYEQYF. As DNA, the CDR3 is TGTGCCAGCAGACGACCCGGGACAGGGATCTCCTACGAGCAGTACTTC.

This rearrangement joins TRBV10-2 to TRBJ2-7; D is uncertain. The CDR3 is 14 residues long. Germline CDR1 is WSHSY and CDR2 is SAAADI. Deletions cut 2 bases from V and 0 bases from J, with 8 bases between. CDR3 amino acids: CASSETEISYEQYF. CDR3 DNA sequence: TGCGCCAGCAGTGAGACAGAAATCTCCTACGAGCAGTACTTC.

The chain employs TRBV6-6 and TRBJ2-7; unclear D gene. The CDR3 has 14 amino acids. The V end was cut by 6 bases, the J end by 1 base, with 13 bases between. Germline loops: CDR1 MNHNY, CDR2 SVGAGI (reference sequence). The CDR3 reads CASRPLLNSYEQYF. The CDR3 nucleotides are TGTGCCAGCAGACCACTATTAAATTCCTACGAGCAGTACTTC.

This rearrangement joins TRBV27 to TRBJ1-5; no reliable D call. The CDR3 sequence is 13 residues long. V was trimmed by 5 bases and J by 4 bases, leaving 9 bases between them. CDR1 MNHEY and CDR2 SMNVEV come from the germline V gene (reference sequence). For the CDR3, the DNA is TGTGCCAGCAGTCCCTTCGGGAATCAGCCCCAGCATTTT. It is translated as CASSPFGNQPQHF.

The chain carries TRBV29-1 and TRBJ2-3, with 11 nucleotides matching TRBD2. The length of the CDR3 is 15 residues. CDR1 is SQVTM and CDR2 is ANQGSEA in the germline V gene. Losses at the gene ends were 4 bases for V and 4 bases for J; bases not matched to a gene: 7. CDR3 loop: CSVGTSGGGSDTQYF. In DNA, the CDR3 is TGCAGCGTTGGTACTAGCGGGGGCGGGTCAGATACGCAGTATTTT.

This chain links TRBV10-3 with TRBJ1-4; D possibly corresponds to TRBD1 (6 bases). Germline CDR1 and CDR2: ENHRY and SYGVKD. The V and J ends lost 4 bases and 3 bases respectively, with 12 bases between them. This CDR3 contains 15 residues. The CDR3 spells CAISGQSGANEKLFF. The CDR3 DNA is TGTGCCATCAGTGGCCAATCAGGGGCTAATGAAAAACTGTTTTTT.

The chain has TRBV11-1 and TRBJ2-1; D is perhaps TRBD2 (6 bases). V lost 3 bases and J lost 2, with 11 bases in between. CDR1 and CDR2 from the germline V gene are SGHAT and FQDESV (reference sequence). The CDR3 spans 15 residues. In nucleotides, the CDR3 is TGTGCCAGCAGCTTGGTCCCGGGGGCCTACAATGAGCAGTTCTTC. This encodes CASSLVPGAYNEQFF.

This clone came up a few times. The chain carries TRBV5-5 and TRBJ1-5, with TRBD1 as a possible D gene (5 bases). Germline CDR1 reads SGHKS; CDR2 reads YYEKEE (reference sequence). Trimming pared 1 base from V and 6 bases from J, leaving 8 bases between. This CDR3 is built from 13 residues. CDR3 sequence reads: CASSLYGGQPQHF. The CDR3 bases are TGTGCCAGCAGCTTGTACGGGGGTCAGCCCCAGCATTTT. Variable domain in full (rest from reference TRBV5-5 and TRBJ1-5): DAGVTQSPTHLIKTRGQQVTLRCSPISGHKSVSWYQQVLGQGPQFIFQYYEKEERGRGNFPDRFSARQFPNYSSELNVNALLLGDSALYLCASSLYGGQPQHFGDGTRLSIL.